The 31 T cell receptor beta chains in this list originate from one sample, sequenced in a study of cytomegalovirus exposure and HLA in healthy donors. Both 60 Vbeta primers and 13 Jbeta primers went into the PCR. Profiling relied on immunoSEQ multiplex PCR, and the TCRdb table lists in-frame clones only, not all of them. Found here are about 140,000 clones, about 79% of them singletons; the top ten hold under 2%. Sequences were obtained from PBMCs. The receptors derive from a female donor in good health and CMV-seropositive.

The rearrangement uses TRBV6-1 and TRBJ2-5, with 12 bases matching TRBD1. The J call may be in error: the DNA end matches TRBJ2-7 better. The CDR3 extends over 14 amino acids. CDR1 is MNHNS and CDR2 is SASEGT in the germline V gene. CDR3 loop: CASGPGQGAYEQYF. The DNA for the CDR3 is TGTGCCAGCGGGCCGGGACAGGGGGCGTACGAGCAGTACTTC.

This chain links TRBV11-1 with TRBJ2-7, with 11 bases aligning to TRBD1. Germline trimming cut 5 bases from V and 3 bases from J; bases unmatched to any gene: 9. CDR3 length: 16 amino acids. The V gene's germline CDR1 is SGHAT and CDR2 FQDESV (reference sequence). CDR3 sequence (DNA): TGTGCCAGCAGCCGAGCCGGGACAGGGGGGAGCTACGAGCAGTACTTC. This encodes CASSRAGTGGSYEQYF.

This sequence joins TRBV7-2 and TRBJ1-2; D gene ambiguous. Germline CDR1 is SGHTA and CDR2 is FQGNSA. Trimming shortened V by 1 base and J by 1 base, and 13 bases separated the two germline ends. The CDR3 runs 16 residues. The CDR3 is CASSLGPSGFNYGYTF. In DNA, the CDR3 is TGTGCCAGCAGCTTAGGGCCGTCCGGGTTTAACTATGGCTACACCTTC.

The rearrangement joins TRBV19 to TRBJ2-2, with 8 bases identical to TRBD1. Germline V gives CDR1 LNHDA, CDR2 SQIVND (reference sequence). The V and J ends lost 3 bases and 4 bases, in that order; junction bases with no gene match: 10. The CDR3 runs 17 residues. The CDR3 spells CASSIVLGQGTTGELFF. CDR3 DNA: TGTGCCAGTAGTATCGTCTTAGGACAGGGAACCACCGGGGAGCTGTTTTTT.

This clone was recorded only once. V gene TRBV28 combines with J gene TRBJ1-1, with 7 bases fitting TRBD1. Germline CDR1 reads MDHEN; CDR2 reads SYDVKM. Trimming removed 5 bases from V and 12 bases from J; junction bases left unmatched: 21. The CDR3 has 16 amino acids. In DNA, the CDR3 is TGTGCCAGCAGTCAAACAGGGGCGATTTGGGCGAAGGATACTTTCTTT. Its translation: CASSQTGAIWAKDTFF. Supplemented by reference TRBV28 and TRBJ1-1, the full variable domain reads DVKVTQSSRYLVKRTGEKVFLECVQDMDHENMFWYRQDPGLGLRLIYFSYDVKMKEKGDIPEGYSVSREKKERFSLILESASTNQTSMYLCASSQTGAIWAKDTFFGQGTRLTVV.

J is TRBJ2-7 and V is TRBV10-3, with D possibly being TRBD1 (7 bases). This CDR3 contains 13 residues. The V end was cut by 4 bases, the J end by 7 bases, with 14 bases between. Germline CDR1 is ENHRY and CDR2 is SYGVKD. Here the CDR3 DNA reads TGTGCCATCAGTGTGAACAGGGGAGGAGAGCAGTACTTC. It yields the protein CAISVNRGGEQYF.

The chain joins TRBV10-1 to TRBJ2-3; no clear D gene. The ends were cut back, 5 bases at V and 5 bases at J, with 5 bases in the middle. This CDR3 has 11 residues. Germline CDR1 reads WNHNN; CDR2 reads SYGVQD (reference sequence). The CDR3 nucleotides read TGCGCCAGCAGTCTCGGAGATACGCAGTATTTT. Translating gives CASSLGDTQYF.

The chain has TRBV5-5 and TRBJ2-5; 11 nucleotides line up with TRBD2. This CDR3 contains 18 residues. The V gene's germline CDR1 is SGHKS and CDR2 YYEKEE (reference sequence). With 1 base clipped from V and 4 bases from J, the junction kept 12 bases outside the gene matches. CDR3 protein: CASSLQERLAGGGETQYF. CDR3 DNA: TGTGCCAGCAGCTTGCAGGAGAGGCTAGCGGGAGGTGGAGAGACCCAGTACTTC.

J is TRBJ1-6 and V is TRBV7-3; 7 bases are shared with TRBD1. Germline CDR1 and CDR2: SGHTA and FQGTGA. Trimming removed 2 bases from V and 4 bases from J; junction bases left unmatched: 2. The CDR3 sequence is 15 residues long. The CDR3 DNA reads TGTGCCAGCAGCTTAGGGGACAGATATAATTCACCCCTCCACTTT. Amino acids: CASSLGDRYNSPLHF.

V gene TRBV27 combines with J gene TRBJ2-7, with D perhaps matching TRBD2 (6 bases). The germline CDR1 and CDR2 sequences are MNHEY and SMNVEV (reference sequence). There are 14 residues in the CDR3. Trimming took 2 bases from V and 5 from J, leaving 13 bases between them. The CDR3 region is CASSLQYGRNEQYF. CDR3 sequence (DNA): TGTGCCAGCAGTTTACAATACGGGAGAAACGAGCAGTACTTC.

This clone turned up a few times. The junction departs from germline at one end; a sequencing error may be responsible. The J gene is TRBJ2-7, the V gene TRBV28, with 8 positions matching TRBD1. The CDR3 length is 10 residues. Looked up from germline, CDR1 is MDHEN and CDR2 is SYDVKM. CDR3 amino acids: CASRPGTGSF. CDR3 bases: TGTGCCAGCAGACCCGGGACAGGATCTTTC.

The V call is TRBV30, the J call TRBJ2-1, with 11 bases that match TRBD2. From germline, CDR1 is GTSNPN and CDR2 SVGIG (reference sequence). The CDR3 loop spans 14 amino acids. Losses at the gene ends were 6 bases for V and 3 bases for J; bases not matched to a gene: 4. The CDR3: CACSGRENYNEQFF. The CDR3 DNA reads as TGTGCCTGTAGCGGGAGGGAGAACTACAATGAGCAGTTCTTC.

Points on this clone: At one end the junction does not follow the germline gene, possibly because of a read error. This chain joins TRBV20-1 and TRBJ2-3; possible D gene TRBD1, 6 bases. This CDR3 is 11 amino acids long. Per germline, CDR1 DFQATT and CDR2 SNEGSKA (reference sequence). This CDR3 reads CSARDATGRAF. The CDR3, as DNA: TGCAGTGCTAGAGATGCGACAGGCCGGGCGTTT.

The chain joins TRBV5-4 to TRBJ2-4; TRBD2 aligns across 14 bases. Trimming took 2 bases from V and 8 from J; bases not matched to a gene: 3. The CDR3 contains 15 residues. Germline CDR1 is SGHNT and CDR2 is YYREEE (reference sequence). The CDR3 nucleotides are TGTGCCAGCAGCTTAGGACTAGCGGGAGGAGACATTCAGTACTTC. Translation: CASSLGLAGGDIQYF.

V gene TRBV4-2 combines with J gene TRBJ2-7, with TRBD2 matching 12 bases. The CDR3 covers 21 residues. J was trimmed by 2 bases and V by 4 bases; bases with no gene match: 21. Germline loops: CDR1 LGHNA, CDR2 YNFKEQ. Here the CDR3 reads CASSLRSTSGRFKLGAYEQYF. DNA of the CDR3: TGTGCCAGCAGCCTAAGAAGCACTAGCGGGAGGTTTAAGTTGGGCGCCTACGAGCAGTACTTC.

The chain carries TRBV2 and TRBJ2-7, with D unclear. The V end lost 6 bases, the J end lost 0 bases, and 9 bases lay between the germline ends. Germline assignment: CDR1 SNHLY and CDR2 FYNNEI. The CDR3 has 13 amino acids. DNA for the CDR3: TGTGCCAGCAGCGCCCGAGGCTCCTACGAGCAGTACTTC. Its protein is CASSARGSYEQYF.

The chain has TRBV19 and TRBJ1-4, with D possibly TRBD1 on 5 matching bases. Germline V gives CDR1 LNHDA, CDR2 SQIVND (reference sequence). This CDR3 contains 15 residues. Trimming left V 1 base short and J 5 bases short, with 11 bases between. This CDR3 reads CASSIAWTKNEKLFF. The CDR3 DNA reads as TGTGCCAGTAGTATAGCCTGGACAAAAAATGAAAAACTGTTTTTT.

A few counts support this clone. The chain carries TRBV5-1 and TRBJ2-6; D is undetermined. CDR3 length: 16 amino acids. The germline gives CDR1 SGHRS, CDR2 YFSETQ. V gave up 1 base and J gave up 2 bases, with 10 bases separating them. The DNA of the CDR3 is TGCGCCAGCAGCTTGATGAGTGACACTGGGGCCAACGTCCTGACTTTC. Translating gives CASSLMSDTGANVLTF.

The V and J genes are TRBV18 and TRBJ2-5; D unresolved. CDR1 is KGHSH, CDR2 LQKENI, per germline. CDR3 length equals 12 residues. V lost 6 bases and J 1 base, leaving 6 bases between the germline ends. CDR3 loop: CASSGPQETQYF. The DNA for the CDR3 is TGTGCCAGCTCCGGTCCCCAAGAGACCCAGTACTTC.

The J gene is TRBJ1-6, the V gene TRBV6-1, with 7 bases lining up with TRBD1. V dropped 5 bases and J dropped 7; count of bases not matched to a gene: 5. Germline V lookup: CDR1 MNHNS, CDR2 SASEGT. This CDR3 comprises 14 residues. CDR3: CASSRQGGNSPLHF. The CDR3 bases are TGTGCCAGCAGTCGACAGGGTGGCAATTCACCCCTCCACTTT.

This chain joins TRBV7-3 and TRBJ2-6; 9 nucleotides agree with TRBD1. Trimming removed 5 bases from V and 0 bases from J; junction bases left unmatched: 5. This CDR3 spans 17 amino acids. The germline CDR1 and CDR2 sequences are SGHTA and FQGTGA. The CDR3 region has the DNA TGTGCCAGCAGCGCCGGGACAGGGCTCTCTGGGGCCAACGTCCTGACTTTC. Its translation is CASSAGTGLSGANVLTF.

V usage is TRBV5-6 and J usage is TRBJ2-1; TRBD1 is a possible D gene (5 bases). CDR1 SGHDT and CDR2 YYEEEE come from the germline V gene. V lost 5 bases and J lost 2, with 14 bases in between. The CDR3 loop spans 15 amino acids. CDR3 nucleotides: TGTGCCAGCAGTCTTTATCAGGGTACCTACAATGAGCAGTTCTTC. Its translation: CASSLYQGTYNEQFF.

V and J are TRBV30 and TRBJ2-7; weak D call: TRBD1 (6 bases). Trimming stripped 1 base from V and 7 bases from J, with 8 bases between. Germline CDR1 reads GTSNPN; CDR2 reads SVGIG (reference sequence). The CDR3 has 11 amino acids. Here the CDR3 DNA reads TGTGCCTGGAGTGATACAGGGGAGCAGTACTTC. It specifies CAWSDTGEQYF.

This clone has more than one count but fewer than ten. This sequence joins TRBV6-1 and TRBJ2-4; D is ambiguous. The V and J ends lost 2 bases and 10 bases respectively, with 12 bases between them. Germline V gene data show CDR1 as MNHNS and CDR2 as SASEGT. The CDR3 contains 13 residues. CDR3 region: CASSETVGGIQYF. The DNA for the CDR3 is TGTGCCAGCAGTGAAACTGTCGGCGGAATTCAGTACTTC.

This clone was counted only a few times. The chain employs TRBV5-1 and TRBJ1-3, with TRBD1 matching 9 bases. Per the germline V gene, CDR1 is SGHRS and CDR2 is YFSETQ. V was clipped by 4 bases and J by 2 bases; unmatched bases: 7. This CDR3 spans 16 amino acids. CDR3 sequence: CASSGTGLSPGNTIYF. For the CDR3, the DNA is TGCGCCAGCAGCGGGACAGGGCTGTCCCCTGGAAACACCATATATTTT.

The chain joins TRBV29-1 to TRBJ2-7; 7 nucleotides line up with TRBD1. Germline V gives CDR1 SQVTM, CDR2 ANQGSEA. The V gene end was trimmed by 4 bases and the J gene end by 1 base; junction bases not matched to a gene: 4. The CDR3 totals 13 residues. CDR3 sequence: CSVVDRASYEQYF. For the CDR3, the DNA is TGCAGCGTTGTAGACAGGGCTTCCTACGAGCAGTACTTC.

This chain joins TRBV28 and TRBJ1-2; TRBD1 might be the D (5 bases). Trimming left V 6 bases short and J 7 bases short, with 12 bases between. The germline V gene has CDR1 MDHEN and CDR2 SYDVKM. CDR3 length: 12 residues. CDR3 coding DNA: TGTGCCAGCAGACCCGGGACTGTTGGCTACACCTTC. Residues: CASRPGTVGYTF.

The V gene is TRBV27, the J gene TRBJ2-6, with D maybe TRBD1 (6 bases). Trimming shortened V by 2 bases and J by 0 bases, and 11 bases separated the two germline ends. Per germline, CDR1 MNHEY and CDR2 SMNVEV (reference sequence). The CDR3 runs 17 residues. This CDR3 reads CASSLLQGSSGANVLTF. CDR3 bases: TGTGCCAGCAGTTTACTGCAGGGGAGCTCTGGGGCCAACGTCCTGACTTTC.

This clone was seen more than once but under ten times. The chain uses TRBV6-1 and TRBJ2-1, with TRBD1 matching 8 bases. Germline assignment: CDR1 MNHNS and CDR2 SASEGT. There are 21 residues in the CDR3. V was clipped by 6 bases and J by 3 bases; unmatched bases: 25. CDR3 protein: CASRERIGTGLFALDYNEQFF. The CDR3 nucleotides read TGTGCCAGCAGGGAAAGGATAGGGACAGGCTTATTTGCTCTTGACTACAATGAGCAGTTCTTC.

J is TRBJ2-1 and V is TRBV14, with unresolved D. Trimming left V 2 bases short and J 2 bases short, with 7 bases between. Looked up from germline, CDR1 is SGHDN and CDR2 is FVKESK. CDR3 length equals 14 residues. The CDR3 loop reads CASSQKIAYNEQFF. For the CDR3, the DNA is TGTGCCAGCAGCCAAAAAATAGCCTACAATGAGCAGTTCTTC.

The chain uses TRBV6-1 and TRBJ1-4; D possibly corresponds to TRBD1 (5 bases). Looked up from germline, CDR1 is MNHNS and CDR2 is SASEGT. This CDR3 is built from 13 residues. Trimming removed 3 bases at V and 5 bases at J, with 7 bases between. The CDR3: CASSETVNEKLFF. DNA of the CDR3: TGTGCCAGCAGTGAGACAGTAAATGAAAAACTGTTTTTT.